This section outlines one TCR beta chain sequence together with its context. This specimen belongs to a study of yellow fever vaccine responses in identical twins. TCRdb analysed the RT-PCR reads with MiXCR anew, one entry per CDR3 protein. Among 30,000 to 40,000 distinct CDR3 sequences, 50% to 65% were seen once, and the ten largest hold 4.5% to 5%. The CDR3 has 13 amino acids. V lost 2 bases and J 7 bases, leaving 9 bases between the germline ends. Germline loops: CDR1 SNHLY, CDR2 FYNNEI. The V call is TRBV2, the J call TRBJ2-1, with D hard to call. Sample: T cells from blood (PBMCs), unsorted or a sorted subset (not recorded which), taken before or after yellow fever vaccination (not recorded which). The TCR sequence derives from a woman aged 18-35 years who received the yellow fever vaccine. For the CDR3, the DNA is TGTGCCAGCAGTGAATACCCCAGAAATGAGCAGTTCTTC. Protein product: CASSEYPRNEQFF.